This T cell receptor beta chain was documented in a study of blood T cell repertoires in COVID-19. Overall study context: Specimens from acute and convalescent COVID-19 originated in the United States, Italy and Spain.

As processed by the authors: Amplifying reference gene primers gave estimates of nucleated cell counts. Sequenced by immunoSEQ multiplex PCR; TCRdb stores in-frame clones only, minus some. The V and J calls and clone size come from that table; D and trimming were worked out from the DNA. The table records more than 200,000 clones, 88% of them present only once. J gave up 5 bases and V 5 bases, and 8 bases lay outside the gene matches. Germline V gives CDR1 SEHNR, CDR2 FQNEAQ (reference sequence). The CDR3 runs 16 residues. The sequenced sample was peripheral blood. The TCR originated in a man between 65 and 80 years old with acute or convalescent COVID-19. The rearrangement links TRBV7-9 to TRBJ2-1; 11 nucleotides align to TRBD2. CDR3: CASSITGLADNNEQFF. For the CDR3, the DNA is TGTGCCAGCAGCATAACGGGACTAGCGGATAACAATGAGCAGTTCTTC.